Each of the 23 T cell receptor beta chains below was sequenced from the same sample in a study of blood T cell repertoires in COVID-19. The protocol was immunoSEQ multiplex PCR, while the TCRdb copy is restricted to in-frame clones and leaves out a portion. This table has a few hundred thousand clones, about 83% appearing once. Material for sequencing was PBMCs or T cells enriched from blood (not recorded which). These receptors were obtained from a woman aged 45-60 years who had recovered from COVID-19.

This clone was found a few times. This sequence joins TRBV12-3 or TRBV12-4 and TRBJ1-2; D may be TRBD1 (5 bases). This CDR3 spans 13 amino acids. Trimming removed 6 bases at V and 8 bases at J, with 16 bases between. The CDR3 region has the DNA TGTGCCAGCAGCCCGACTCGGCAGGGAGGCTACACCTTC. It encodes CASSPTRQGGYTF.

This chain joins TRBV27 and TRBJ1-2; 7 positions match TRBD1. Germline trimming cut 6 bases from V and 1 base from J; bases unmatched to any gene: 8. Germline V lookup: CDR1 MNHEY, CDR2 SMNVEV (reference sequence). The CDR3 contains 15 residues. The CDR3 region is CASRTGDSFNYGYTF. CDR3 DNA sequence: TGTGCCAGCAGGACCGGGGACAGCTTTAACTATGGCTACACCTTC.

The gene calls are TRBV5-4 and TRBJ1-4; a weak D match, TRBD1 (5 bases). Per germline, CDR1 SGHNT and CDR2 YYREEE (reference sequence). The CDR3 consists of 14 residues. Trimming took 4 bases from V and 7 from J, leaving 14 bases between them. As DNA, the CDR3 is TGTGCCAGCAGCGTACAGAGCGGGGGTGAAAAACTGTTTTTT. It codes for CASSVQSGGEKLFF. The full variable domain, its missing parts supplied by reference TRBV5-4 and TRBJ1-4, is ETGVTQSPTHLIKTRGQQVTLRCSSQSGHNTVSWYQQALGQGPQFIFQYYREEENGRGNFPPRFSGLQFPNYSSELNVNALELDDSALYLCASSVQSGGEKLFFGSGTQLSVL.

This chain connects TRBV7-9 to TRBJ2-1, with 10 bases identical to TRBD2. V shed 7 bases, J shed 9 bases, and the junction held 18 bases outside the gene matches. CDR3 length: 17 residues. Germline V gene sequence: CDR1 SEHNR, CDR2 FQNEAQ (reference sequence). The CDR3 DNA follows: TGTGCCAGCATCCTATTCTACGCCAGCGGGGGGGCGAGTGAGCAGTTCTTC. Its protein product is CASILFYASGGASEQFF.

This clone was observed a single time. The chain employs TRBV6-5 and TRBJ1-2; 7 bases are shared with TRBD1. V lost 6 bases to trimming and J lost 10 bases; unmatched junction nucleotides: 14. CDR1 is MNHEY, CDR2 SVGAGI, per germline. This CDR3 contains 14 residues. CDR3 in DNA: TGTGCCAGCAGCGAGGAGACAGGGAATCATTACTACACCTTC. It is translated as CASSEETGNHYYTF.

This clone was picked up one time. The J gene is TRBJ2-1, the V gene TRBV13; possible D gene TRBD1, 6 bases. The CDR3 runs to 15 residues. The V gene lost 0 bases and the J gene lost 2 bases, with 8 bases spanning the gap. Germline CDR1 and CDR2: PRHDT and FYEKMQ (reference sequence). The CDR3 DNA reads as TGTGCCAGCAGCTTAGGAGGGGGACCCTACAATGAGCAGTTCTTC. This codes for CASSLGGGPYNEQFF.

The chain couples TRBV2 to TRBJ2-7; 7 bases match TRBD1. J was trimmed by 0 bases and V by 6 bases; bases with no gene match: 8. The CDR3 runs 15 residues. Germline V gene lookup returns CDR1 SNHLY and CDR2 FYNNEI. The CDR3 spells CASSQGQRSSYEQYF. CDR3 coding DNA: TGTGCCAGCAGCCAGGGACAGCGGAGCTCCTACGAGCAGTACTTC.

The J gene is TRBJ2-3, the V gene TRBV7-3; 13 bases map to TRBD2. Trimming at V came to 5 bases and at J to 7 bases, leaving 18 bases not matched to a gene. Germline CDR1 and CDR2: SGHTA and FQGTGA. The CDR3 is 19 residues long. CDR3 region: CASSPTPFPTSGGAHTQYF. CDR3 sequence (DNA): TGTGCCAGCAGCCCAACCCCCTTTCCCACTAGCGGGGGGGCCCATACGCAGTATTTT. The whole variable domain, remainder taken from reference TRBV7-3 and TRBJ2-3, is GAGVSQTPSNKVTEKGKYVELRCDPISGHTALYWYRQSLGQGPEFLIYFQGTGAADDSGLPNDRFFAVRPEGSVSTLKIQRTERGDSAVYLCASSPTPFPTSGGAHTQYFGPGTRLTVL.

This clone was seen once. J is TRBJ1-5 and V is TRBV2; 8 bases match TRBD1. CDR3 length equals 14 residues. Trimming took 6 bases from V and 4 from J; bases not matched to a gene: 5. Germline V gives CDR1 SNHLY, CDR2 FYNNEI. The DNA for the CDR3 is TGTGCCAGCAGCTCCTGGACAGGGAATCAGCCCCAGCATTTT. Its protein is CASSSWTGNQPQHF. Full variable domain (missing parts from reference TRBV2 and TRBJ1-5): EPEVTQTPSHQVTQMGQEVILRCVPISNHLYFYWYRQILGQKVEFLVSFYNNEISEKSEIFDDQFSVERPDGSNFTLKIRSTKLEDSAMYFCASSSWTGNQPQHFGDGTRLSIL.

The rearrangement links TRBV6-2 or TRBV6-3 to TRBJ1-4, with a weak D call TRBD1 (5 bases). The CDR3 is 15 amino acids. V was trimmed by 6 bases and J by 7 bases, leaving 18 bases between them. Germline values: CDR1 MNHEY, CDR2 SVGEGT. The CDR3, as DNA: TGTGCCAGCAGCGACAGACCCCCTTGGGGTGAAAAACTGTTTTTT. This encodes CASSDRPPWGEKLFF.

The CDR3 DNA follows: TGCGCCAGCAGCCGGGGGACTTCGGACGGGGAGCTGTTTTTT. Protein: CASSRGTSDGELFF. This chain joins TRBV4-3 and TRBJ2-2, with D possibly being TRBD2 (6 bases). CDR3 length: 14 residues. Germline V gives CDR1 LGHNA, CDR2 YSLEER. V shed 4 bases and J shed 7 bases, with 13 bases lying between them.

The chain links TRBV5-1 to TRBJ2-3; 7 bases are a match to TRBD2. The CDR3 totals 16 residues. Germline V lookup: CDR1 SGHRS, CDR2 YFSETQ. With 0 bases clipped from V and 4 bases from J, the junction kept 8 bases outside the gene matches. The CDR3, as DNA: TGCGCCAGCAGCTTGGAGGGCGGGGGTCCCCCAGATACGCAGTATTTT. Translation gives CASSLEGGGPPDTQYF.

The chain joins TRBV4-1 to TRBJ1-2; possible D gene TRBD1, 6 bases. The germline V and J ends were trimmed by 1 base and 2 bases, with 11 bases remaining between them. The CDR3 runs 15 residues. CDR1 is MGHRA, CDR2 YSYEKL, per germline. CDR3: CASSQGVQGNYGYTF. The CDR3 DNA sequence: TGCGCCAGCAGCCAAGGTGTGCAGGGGAACTATGGCTACACCTTC.

This clone has only one observation. The chain links TRBV7-9 to TRBJ2-1, with a tentative D call TRBD1 (6 bases). Germline lookup yields CDR1 SEHNR and CDR2 FQNEAQ (reference sequence). The CDR3 runs to 16 residues. Trimming removed 3 bases at V and 4 bases at J, with 16 bases between. The CDR3, as DNA: TGTGCCAGCAGCTTGGGTCGCAGACAGGAGTACAATGAGCAGTTCTTC. Amino acid sequence: CASSLGRRQEYNEQFF.

The chain couples TRBV7-8 to TRBJ1-2, with D tentatively TRBD1 (6 bases). The CDR3 covers 15 residues. Trimming took off 1 base at V and 8 bases at J, with 17 bases between the two ends. The germline V gene has CDR1 SGHVS and CDR2 FQNEAQ. CDR3 residues: CASSLGTEGPRGYTF. The CDR3 region has the DNA TGTGCCAGCAGCTTAGGGACAGAGGGCCCGCGAGGCTACACCTTC.

The chain carries TRBV7-9 and TRBJ2-7, with 7 bases that match TRBD1. The CDR3 length is 13 residues. Germline CDR1 reads SEHNR; CDR2 reads FQNEAQ (reference sequence). V was clipped by 4 bases and J by 3 bases; unmatched bases: 3. The CDR3 is CASSSGQSYEQYF. The CDR3 region has the DNA TGTGCCAGCAGCTCGGGACAGAGCTACGAGCAGTACTTC.

The chain is built from TRBV4-2 and TRBJ2-1, with 8 bases aligning to TRBD2. Unmatched junction bases numbered 4, after V lost 3 bases and J lost 0 bases. The CDR3 covers 16 residues. Germline loops: CDR1 LGHNA, CDR2 YNFKEQ. The chain's CDR3 is CASSQLAGSSYNEQFF. DNA of the CDR3: TGTGCCAGCAGCCAGTTAGCGGGGAGCTCCTACAATGAGCAGTTCTTC.

The chain is built from TRBV7-9 and TRBJ1-3, with D perhaps TRBD1 (6 bases). Germline CDR1 SEHNR, CDR2 FQNEAQ (reference sequence). The CDR3 is made up of 15 amino acids. The V gene lost 1 base and the J gene lost 8 bases, with 15 bases spanning the gap. Here the CDR3 DNA reads TGTGCCAGCAGCTTAGAACGAGCAGGGGCGGACACCATATATTTT. Amino acids: CASSLERAGADTIYF.

In nucleotides, the CDR3 is TGTGCCAGCAGCGTAGGGGGCAGGCCCAATGGGAACTATGGCTACACCTTC. Protein sequence: CASSVGGRPNGNYGYTF. The genes are TRBV9 and TRBJ1-2; maybe TRBD1 (5 bases). The CDR3 sequence is 17 residues long. Germline assignment: CDR1 SGDLS and CDR2 YYNGEE. Trimming cost V 0 bases and J 2 bases, with 17 bases left between them.

For this clone: The identical CDR3 is also encoded by other nucleotide sequences in the sample. The V gene is TRBV5-6, the J gene TRBJ1-2; D unclear. This CDR3 comprises 12 residues. CDR1 and CDR2 from the germline V gene are SGHDT and YYEEEE. Deletions cut 0 bases from V and 7 bases from J, with 7 bases between. CDR3 in amino acids: CASSLAPSGYTF. CDR3 nucleotide sequence: TGTGCCAGCAGCTTGGCCCCCAGTGGCTACACCTTC. The whole variable domain, remainder taken from reference TRBV5-6 and TRBJ1-2, is DAGVTQSPTHLIKTRGQQVTLRCSPKSGHDTVSWYQQALGQGPQFIFQYYEEEERQRGNFPDRFSGHQFPNYSSELNVNALLLGDSALYLCASSLAPSGYTFGSGTRLTVV.

This chain connects TRBV11-2 to TRBJ2-7; D is undetermined. This CDR3 region has 12 residues. The germline CDR1 and CDR2 sequences are SGHAT and FQNNGV. V gave up 4 bases and J gave up 7 bases, with 11 bases separating them. CDR3 loop: CASSSSRVEQYF. DNA of the CDR3: TGTGCCAGCAGCTCGTCTCGAGTAGAGCAGTACTTC.

This clone has just one count. The chain uses TRBV6-5 and TRBJ2-2; tentatively, D is TRBD2 (5 bases). This CDR3 is 15 amino acids long. Trimming stripped 0 bases from V and 5 bases from J, with 10 bases between. Looked up from germline, CDR1 is MNHEY and CDR2 is SVGAGI. The CDR3 loop reads CASSYSRTSTGELFF. In DNA, the CDR3 is TGTGCCAGCAGTTACTCCCGGACTTCAACCGGGGAGCTGTTTTTT.

CDR3 sequence: CASSQGTMVAPNQPQHF. The CDR3 bases are TGTGCCAGCAGCCAGGGGACAATGGTTGCCCCCAATCAGCCCCAGCATTTT. The chain combines TRBV7-4 with TRBJ1-5, with TRBD1 as a possible D gene (6 bases). Trimming took off 5 bases at V and 3 bases at J, with 20 bases between the two ends. This CDR3 contains 17 residues. Germline V CDR1 and CDR2: SGHVT, SQSDAQ.